Below, 30 T cell receptor beta chains from the same sample are listed, as sequenced in a study of human T cells and chemical hapten exposure. One entry per CDR3 protein results from TCRdb running MiXCR on the RACE reads. Of about 84,000 distinct CDR3 sequences listed, approximately 10% are singletons. Time point reported: patch test 3, about 24 weeks after DPC sensitization. This sample's treatment: therapeutic diphenylcyclopropenone sensitization with weekly scalp DPC. The input for sequencing was whole blood, taken in connection with sensitization to the hapten diphenylcyclopropenone (DPC). The receptors stem from a woman between 50 and 59 years old with alopecia areata. Some clones in this sample may be carry-over from other donors' samples.

This clonotype has a handful of counts. V is TRBV28 and J is TRBJ2-2; 9 bases are a match to TRBD2. The CDR3 consists of 14 residues. Germline lookup yields CDR1 MDHEN and CDR2 SYDVKM. V dropped 8 bases and J dropped 6; count of bases not matched to a gene: 7. The CDR3 DNA sequence: TGTGCCAGCTTTCAACTAGCGGGCGCCGGGGAGCTGTTTTTT. Its protein product is CASFQLAGAGELFF.

At least ten counts were recorded for this clonotype. The V gene is TRBV29-1, the J gene TRBJ2-1; TRBD2 might be the D (5 bases). Germline V CDR1 and CDR2: SQVTM, ANQGSEA. The V and J ends lost 7 bases and 3 bases respectively, with 16 bases between them. The CDR3 sequence is 14 residues long. DNA of the CDR3: TGCAGCGCCCCCCTCGCGGGCGGCTACAATGAGCAGTTCTTC. Translation: CSAPLAGGYNEQFF.

This clonotype was seen at least ten times. The chain joins TRBV3-1 to TRBJ2-7, with 12 bases matching TRBD2. The germline V gene encodes CDR1 LGHDT and CDR2 YNNKEL (reference sequence). This CDR3 region has 15 residues. V dropped 6 bases and J dropped 5; count of bases not matched to a gene: 8. Here the CDR3 reads CASRPSGRAGNEQYF. Written as DNA, the CDR3 is TGTGCCAGCAGGCCTAGCGGGAGGGCCGGCAACGAGCAGTACTTC.

This clonotype was recorded at least ten times. The rearrangement uses TRBV29-1 and TRBJ2-2; no clear D gene. The ends were cut back, 5 bases at V and 2 bases at J, with 12 bases in the middle. The CDR3 loop spans 14 amino acids. The germline V gene has CDR1 SQVTM and CDR2 ANQGSEA. DNA of the CDR3: TGCAGCGTTCCTGGACCTCGCAACACCGGGGAGCTGTTTTTT. Translation gives CSVPGPRNTGELFF.

Comment on this clonotype: One junction end does not reproduce the germline sequence, and a read error may be involved. V and J are TRBV7-7 and TRBJ2-1; 7 bases are a match to TRBD1. The length of the CDR3 is 15 residues. Germline V gives CDR1 SSHAT, CDR2 FNYEAQ (reference sequence). CDR3 DNA: TGTGCTAGCAGCTTAGAACCGGGACAGTGGAATGAGCAGTTCTTC. Its protein product is CASSLEPGQWNEQFF.

On this clonotype itself: This clone may be a read error of a much larger clone one base away. This chain joins TRBV12-3 or TRBV12-4 and TRBJ1-6; 9 nucleotides align to TRBD1. The V segment lost 5 bases and the J segment 9 bases; nucleotides outside the gene matches: 5. The CDR3 runs to 14 residues. This chain's CDR3 is CASSTTGGGSPLHF. In nucleotides, the CDR3 is TGTGCCAGCAGTACAACAGGGGGCGGTTCACCCCTCCACTTT.

This clonotype came up a few times. The rearrangement links TRBV6-6 to TRBJ2-7; D not certain. CDR3 size: 13 residues. Germline V gene sequence: CDR1 MNHNY, CDR2 SVGAGI (reference sequence). Trimming stripped 6 bases from V and 2 bases from J, with 11 bases between. CDR3 residues: CASSRAGPYEQYF. In DNA, the CDR3 is TGTGCCAGCAGCCGGGCCGGGCCCTACGAGCAGTACTTC.

Worth noting for this clonotype: This may be a read error, as it is one base from a much larger clone. The chain has TRBV5-8 and TRBJ1-5; the D is unclear. The CDR3 spans 14 residues. Trimming shortened V by 1 base and J by 9 bases, and 14 bases separated the two germline ends. In germline, CDR1 is SGHTS, CDR2 YDEGEE. CDR3 sequence (DNA): TGTGCCAGCAGCTTGAAGACGGTAGCAGCGCCCCAGCATTTT. This gives the protein CASSLKTVAAPQHF.

This clonotype was observed a handful of times. The chain joins TRBV7-9 to TRBJ2-7; D is possibly TRBD1 or TRBD2 (5 bases each). Germline loops: CDR1 SEHNR, CDR2 FQNEAQ (reference sequence). V lost 5 bases, J lost 2 bases, and 16 bases lay in between. This CDR3 is 15 amino acids long. DNA of the CDR3: TGTGCCAGCAGCCGGGACGGAAATCCCACCTACGAGCAGTACTTC. Its translation: CASSRDGNPTYEQYF.

This clonotype was detected ten times or more. The chain combines TRBV7-9 with TRBJ1-1; no reliable D call. Germline-derived CDR1 and CDR2 are SEHNR and FQNEAQ (reference sequence). V lost 1 base and J lost 3, with 12 bases in between. There are 15 residues in the CDR3. The CDR3 here is CASSLVRGPYTEAFF. The DNA of the CDR3 is TGTGCCAGCAGCTTAGTACGCGGGCCGTACACTGAAGCTTTCTTT.

In its sample, this clonotype was seen many times. The genes are TRBV7-3 and TRBJ2-1; 9 bases align to TRBD2. Germline V gene data show CDR1 as SGHTA and CDR2 as FQGTGA. The CDR3 extends over 15 amino acids. Trimming removed 3 bases from V and 9 bases from J; junction bases left unmatched: 9. The CDR3 nucleotides are TGTGCCAGCAGCTTTCAAGCGGGAGGATTGGGTGAGCAGTTCTTC. Translation: CASSFQAGGLGEQFF.

This clonotype was detected many times. The chain recombines TRBV5-1 with TRBJ2-1; 13 bases match TRBD2. V gave up 4 bases and J gave up 8 bases; unmatched junction bases: 6. Germline CDR1 reads SGHRS; CDR2 reads YFSETQ. CDR3 size: 15 residues. The CDR3 is CASSARTSGSDEQFF. The CDR3 coding sequence is TGCGCCAGCAGCGCCAGGACTAGCGGGAGCGATGAGCAGTTCTTC.

This clonotype came up many times. The rearrangement links TRBV4-1 to TRBJ1-1; perhaps TRBD1 as D (5 bases). Trimming left V 6 bases short and J 3 bases short, with 14 bases between. CDR1 is MGHRA, CDR2 YSYEKL, per germline. The CDR3 contains 14 residues. CDR3 nucleotide sequence: TGCGCCAGCAGGGGACCCCTCAGGGACACTGAAGCTTTCTTT. This sequence encodes CASRGPLRDTEAFF.

The J gene is TRBJ2-5, the V gene TRBV5-1; possibly TRBD1 for D (6 bases). Trimming shortened V by 4 bases and J by 1 base, and 17 bases separated the two germline ends. The CDR3 loop spans 16 amino acids. Looked up from germline, CDR1 is SGHRS and CDR2 is YFSETQ. The CDR3 sequence: CASSVPTGTVQETQYF. The CDR3 coding sequence is TGCGCCAGCAGCGTACCCACAGGGACCGTCCAAGAGACCCAGTACTTC.

This clonotype was counted many times. The V call is TRBV7-2, the J call TRBJ2-1; a possible D gene is TRBD2 (5 bases). Germline CDR1 is SGHTA and CDR2 is FQGNSA. V lost 1 base, J lost 9 bases, and 10 bases lay in between. CDR3 size: 13 residues. CDR3 loop: CASSLGPLVEQFF. In nucleotides, the CDR3 is TGTGCCAGCAGCTTAGGGCCACTAGTTGAGCAGTTCTTC. Using reference TRBV7-2 and TRBJ2-1 for the parts outside the CDR3, the full variable domain is GAGVSQSPSNKVTEKGKDVELRCDPISGHTALYWYRQSLGQGLEFLIYFQGNSAPDKSGLPSDRFSAERTGGSVSTLTIQRTQQEDSAVYLCASSLGPLVEQFFGPGTRLTVL.

The J gene is TRBJ2-7, the V gene TRBV19; 9 nucleotides line up with TRBD1. This CDR3 has 12 residues. The trim removed 10 bases at V and 5 bases at J, leaving 6 bases unmatched. Germline V lookup: CDR1 LNHDA, CDR2 SQIVND (reference sequence). DNA for the CDR3: TGTGCCACTCGACAGGGGGAACACGAGCAGTACTTC. Encoded protein: CATRQGEHEQYF.

This clonotype was found many times. The chain employs TRBV6-6 and TRBJ2-5; TRBD2 agrees at 14 bases. V lost 6 bases to trimming and J lost 5 bases; unmatched junction nucleotides: 8. The CDR3 length is 16 residues. CDR1 and CDR2 (germline): MNHNY, SVGAGI (reference sequence). CDR3 loop: CASSRGLAGGEETQYF. CDR3 coding DNA: TGTGCCAGCAGCCGTGGACTAGCGGGAGGAGAGGAGACCCAGTACTTC.

This clonotype was seen many times. The CDR3 here is CASSPLITAQPYEQYF. In DNA, the CDR3 is TGCGCCAGCAGCCCCTTAATTACCGCGCAGCCCTACGAGCAGTACTTC. J is TRBJ2-7 and V is TRBV5-1, with D uncertain. Per germline, CDR1 SGHRS and CDR2 YFSETQ. This CDR3 is 16 amino acids long. Trimming shortened V by 4 bases and J by 2 bases, and 19 bases separated the two germline ends.

This rearrangement joins TRBV30 to TRBJ2-4; weak D call: TRBD1 (6 bases). The CDR3 consists of 12 residues. Looked up from germline, CDR1 is GTSNPN and CDR2 is SVGIG (reference sequence). The V and J ends lost 8 bases and 2 bases respectively, with 10 bases between them. CDR3 bases: TGTGCCGGGGGACAAACCAAAAACATTCAGTACTTC. Translating it yields CAGGQTKNIQYF.

Many counts were recorded for this clonotype. The rearrangement links TRBV7-8 to TRBJ2-2, with D possibly TRBD1 on 6 matching bases. This CDR3 is built from 15 residues. The ends were cut back, 2 bases at V and 5 bases at J, with 12 bases in the middle. Germline lookup yields CDR1 SGHVS and CDR2 FQNEAQ. The CDR3, as DNA: TGTGCCAGCAGCTTATCCAGGGGCAGGACCGGGGAGCTGTTTTTT. Translation gives CASSLSRGRTGELFF. Looking up the rest from reference TRBV7-8 and TRBJ2-2 gives the full variable domain: GAGVSQSPRYKVAKRGQDVALRCDPISGHVSLFWYQQALGQGPEFLTYFQNEAQLDKSGLPSDRFFAERPEGSVSTLKIQRTQQEDSAVYLCASSLSRGRTGELFFGEGSRLTVL.

The V and J genes are TRBV30 and TRBJ2-5, with D possibly matching TRBD1 (7 bases). Trimming shortened V by 1 base and J by 1 base, and 13 bases separated the two germline ends. The length of the CDR3 is 15 residues. Germline CDR1 and CDR2: GTSNPN and SVGIG (reference sequence). The CDR3 nucleotides read TGTGCCTGGAGTGGGCAGGGGGGATTCCAAGAGACCCAGTACTTC. Translation: CAWSGQGGFQETQYF.

This clonotype was counted only a few times. V is TRBV28 and J is TRBJ2-3; TRBD1 matches at 8 bases. Germline trimming cut 7 bases from V and 7 bases from J; bases unmatched to any gene: 10. Germline V CDR1 and CDR2: MDHEN, SYDVKM. The CDR3 has 14 residues. Written as DNA, the CDR3 is TGTGCCAGCACCCAAACGAGACAGGGGAATACGCAGTATTTT. This sequence encodes CASTQTRQGNTQYF.

The sample holds a few counts of this clonotype. The junction differs from germline at one of its ends, possibly a read error. The rearrangement links TRBV24-1 to TRBJ2-1; D remains ambiguous. Germline CDR1 is KGHDR and CDR2 is SFDVKD. This CDR3 has 15 residues. CDR3 sequence: CAISASRALYNEQFF. For the CDR3, the DNA is TGTGCCATCAGTGCTTCTAGGGCTCTCTACAATGAGCAGTTCTTC.

This clonotype was detected ten times or more. The chain is built from TRBV7-2 and TRBJ2-3; 11 bases are a match to TRBD2. The junction had 4 bases not matched to a gene; V was cut back by 5 bases and J by 0 bases. Germline V gene data show CDR1 as SGHTA and CDR2 as FQGNSA. The CDR3 spans 16 residues. CDR3: CASSISGRVSTDTQYF. In DNA, the CDR3 is TGTGCCAGCAGCATTAGCGGGAGGGTTAGCACAGATACGCAGTATTTT.

This clonotype was observed many times. The chain links TRBV24-1 to TRBJ2-5; D is undetermined. CDR3 length: 14 residues. Trimming took off 6 bases at V and 2 bases at J, with 12 bases between the two ends. Looked up from germline, CDR1 is KGHDR and CDR2 is SFDVKD. The CDR3 DNA reads TGTGCCACCAGTCTGGGCTTGCCACAAGAGACCCAGTACTTC. Translation gives CATSLGLPQETQYF.

The chain carries TRBV7-9 and TRBJ2-1; TRBD1 matches at 9 bases. This CDR3 comprises 15 residues. Germline-derived CDR1 and CDR2 are SEHNR and FQNEAQ (reference sequence). V dropped 5 bases and J dropped 5; count of bases not matched to a gene: 7. The CDR3, as DNA: TGTGCCAGCAGCCTGGGACAGGGTTTCGACAATGAGCAGTTCTTC. Translation: CASSLGQGFDNEQFF.

The chain combines TRBV6-5 with TRBJ1-6; tentatively, D is TRBD1 (5 bases). V lost 3 bases and J 10 bases, leaving 16 bases between the germline ends. The length of the CDR3 is 15 residues. In germline, CDR1 is MNHEY, CDR2 SVGAGI. This chain's CDR3 is CASSYSAREDSPLHF. The CDR3 DNA reads TGTGCCAGCAGTTATTCGGCCAGGGAGGACTCACCCCTCCACTTT.

This clonotype was found many times. The chain couples TRBV27 to TRBJ1-2; no firm D call. CDR1 is MNHEY, CDR2 SMNVEV, per germline (reference sequence). The CDR3 runs to 13 residues. V dropped 6 bases and J dropped 2 bases, with 10 bases sitting between them. As DNA, the CDR3 is TGTGCCAGCAGATCCCCAGCAAACTATGGCTACACCTTC. This translates into CASRSPANYGYTF.

With respect to this clonotype: Since a much larger clone is just one base distant, this may be a read error. The gene calls are TRBV19 and TRBJ2-7; 9 bases match TRBD2. The germline V gene has CDR1 LNHDA and CDR2 SQIVND (reference sequence). The CDR3 contains 14 residues. The V and J ends lost 9 bases and 4 bases, in that order; junction bases with no gene match: 10. This CDR3 is CARSTSGQLYEQYF. CDR3 nucleotide sequence: TGTGCCAGAAGCACTAGCGGGCAGCTGTACGAGCAGTACTTC.

This clonotype has at least ten counts. This rearrangement joins TRBV7-2 to TRBJ1-5, with TRBD1 as a possible D gene (6 bases). Germline CDR1 SGHTA, CDR2 FQGNSA. CDR3 size: 16 residues. With 5 bases removed from V and 1 base from J, the gap between germline ends came to 15 bases. In DNA form, the CDR3 reads TGTGCCAGCAGCCCACAAGAGGGGGTCAGCAATCAGCCCCAGCATTTT. It translates to CASSPQEGVSNQPQHF.